A selection of T cell receptor beta chains follows, all from one sample in a study of T cell responses to AZD1222 COVID-19 vaccine. Assay: immunoSEQ multiplex PCR; the TCRdb copy retains only in-frame clones and omits some. The table records 200,000 or so clones, approximately 90% of them present only once. Material: peripheral blood, obtained on day 0 of AZD1222 vaccination. These receptors came from an adult in good health. Each CDR3 is given with its conserved first and last residue. The D gene is left open where the match is weak. A row's size may be missing; if present it is once, few, many or a size class.

>.|TRBV6-4|TRBJ1-5|TRBD1
TGTGCCAGCAGGACAGAGGGGGCAGGCAATCAGCCCCAGCATTTT
CASRTEGAGNQPQHF
>.|TRBV19|TRBJ1-5|.
TGTGCCAGTAGACTCGGACAGCGGAGTCAGCCCCAGCATTTT
CASRLGQRSQPQHF
>.|TRBV24-1|TRBJ2-7|TRBD2
TGTGCCACCAGTGACTCTGGACTAGCGGGAGTCCGTCCCGAGCAGTACTTC
CATSDSGLAGVRPEQYF
>.|TRBV6-1|TRBJ1-3|TRBD1
TGTGCCAGCAGTGAAACAGGGGGCGTCGGAAACACCATATATTTT
CASSETGGVGNTIYF
>.|TRBV6-2/TRBV6-3|TRBJ1-5|.
TGTGCCAGCAGTGCGACAAGTAGCAATCAGCCCCAGCATTTT
CASSATSSNQPQHF
>once|TRBV5-1|TRBJ2-1|.
TGCGCCAGCAGTCGTCAGCAGGGCAACTCACGCCACGAGGATGAGCAGTTCTTC
CASSRQQGNSRHEDEQFF
>.|TRBV30|TRBJ2-3|.
TGTGCCTGGAGTCCGGGGCCGGGAGATACGCAGTATTTT
CAWSPGPGDTQYF
>.|TRBV25-1|TRBJ2-6|.
TGTGCCAGCGCCAGGGCCTCGAACTCTGGGGCCAACGTCCTGACTTTC
CASARASNSGANVLTF
>once|TRBV3-1/TRBV3-2|TRBJ2-3|.
TGTGCCAGCAGCCCCCTGGTAGGGAGGCATACGCAGTATTTT
CASSPLVGRHTQYF
>.|TRBV5-4|TRBJ1-2|.
TGTGCCAGCAGCTTGCCGAGGATGGCCAACTATGGCTACACCTTC
CASSLPRMANYGYTF
>.|TRBV6-1|TRBJ1-6|TRBD1
TGTGCCAGCAGCGAAGGACAGGTGAATAATTCACCCCTCCACTTT
CASSEGQVNNSPLHF
>.|TRBV10-3|TRBJ2-7|TRBD1
TGTGCCATCAGTGAGTCCTACAAATTTATCCGGGACAGTATCTACGAGCAGTACTTC
CAISESYKFIRDSIYEQYF
>.|TRBV28|TRBJ1-5|.
TGTGCCAGCGGCCAAAGGTCCCAGCATTTT
CASGQRSQHF
>.|TRBV29-1|TRBJ2-2|.
TGCAGCGTTTTTGGGTTCACCGGGGAGCTGTTTTTT
CSVFGFTGELFF
>.|TRBV5-1|TRBJ2-5|.
TGCGCCAGCAGCTTGGCTACGACAGGGAGGAGAGAGACCCAGTACTTC
CASSLATTGRRETQYF
>.|TRBV28|TRBJ2-5|TRBD1
TGTGCCAGCAGTTTTGGGACAGGGGTGAGAGAGACCCAGTACTTC
CASSFGTGVRETQYF